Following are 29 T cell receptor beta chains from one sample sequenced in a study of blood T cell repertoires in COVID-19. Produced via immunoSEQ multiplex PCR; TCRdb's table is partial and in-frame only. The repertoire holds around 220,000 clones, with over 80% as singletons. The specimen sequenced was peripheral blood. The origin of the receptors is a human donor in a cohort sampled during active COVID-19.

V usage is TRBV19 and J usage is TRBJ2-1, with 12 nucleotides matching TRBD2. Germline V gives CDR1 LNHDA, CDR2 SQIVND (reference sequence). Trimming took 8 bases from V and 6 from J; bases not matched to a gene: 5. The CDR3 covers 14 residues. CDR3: CASSWTSGANEQFF. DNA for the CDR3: TGTGCCAGTTCCTGGACTAGCGGGGCCAATGAGCAGTTCTTC.

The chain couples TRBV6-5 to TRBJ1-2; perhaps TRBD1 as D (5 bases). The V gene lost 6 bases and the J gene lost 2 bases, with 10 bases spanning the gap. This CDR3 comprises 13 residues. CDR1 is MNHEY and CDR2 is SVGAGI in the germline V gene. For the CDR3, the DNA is TGTGCCAGCAGCCAGGGTAGAAACTATGGCTACACCTTC. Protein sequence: CASSQGRNYGYTF.

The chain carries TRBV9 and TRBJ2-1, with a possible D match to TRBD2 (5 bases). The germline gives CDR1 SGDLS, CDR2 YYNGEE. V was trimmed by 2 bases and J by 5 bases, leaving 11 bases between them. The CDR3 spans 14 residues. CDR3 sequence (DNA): TGTGCCAGCAGCGTGAGGACTCCCGACAATGAGCAGTTCTTC. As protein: CASSVRTPDNEQFF.

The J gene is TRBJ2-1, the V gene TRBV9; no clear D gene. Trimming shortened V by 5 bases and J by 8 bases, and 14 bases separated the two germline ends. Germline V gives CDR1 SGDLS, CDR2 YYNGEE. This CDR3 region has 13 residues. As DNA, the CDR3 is TGTGCCAGCAGTGCTCAGAATATCGATGAGCAGTTCTTC. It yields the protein CASSAQNIDEQFF. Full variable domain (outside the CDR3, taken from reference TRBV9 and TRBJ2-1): DSGVTQTPKHLITATGQRVTLRCSPRSGDLSVYWYQQSLDQGLQFLIQYYNGEERAKGNILERFSAQQFPDLHSELNLSSLELGDSALYFCASSAQNIDEQFFGPGTRLTVL.

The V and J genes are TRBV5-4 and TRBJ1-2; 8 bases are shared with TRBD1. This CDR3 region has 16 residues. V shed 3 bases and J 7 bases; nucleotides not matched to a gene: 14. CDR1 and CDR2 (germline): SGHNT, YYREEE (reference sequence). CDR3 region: CASSSPDRAFSGGYTF. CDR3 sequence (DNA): TGTGCCAGCAGCTCACCGGACAGGGCTTTTTCGGGTGGCTACACCTTC.

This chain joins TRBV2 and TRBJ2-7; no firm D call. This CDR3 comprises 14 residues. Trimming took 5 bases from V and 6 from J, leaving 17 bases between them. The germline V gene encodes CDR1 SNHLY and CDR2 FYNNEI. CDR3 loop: CASSLGSPTREQYF. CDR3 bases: TGTGCCAGCAGTTTAGGATCCCCGACTCGCGAGCAGTACTTC.

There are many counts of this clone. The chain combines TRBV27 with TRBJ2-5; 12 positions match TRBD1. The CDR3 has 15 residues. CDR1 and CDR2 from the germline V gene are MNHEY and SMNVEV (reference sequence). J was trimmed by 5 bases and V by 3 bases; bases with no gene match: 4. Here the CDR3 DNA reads TGTGCCAGCAGTTTTGGGGACAGGGGGCCGGAGACCCAGTACTTC. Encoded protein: CASSFGDRGPETQYF.

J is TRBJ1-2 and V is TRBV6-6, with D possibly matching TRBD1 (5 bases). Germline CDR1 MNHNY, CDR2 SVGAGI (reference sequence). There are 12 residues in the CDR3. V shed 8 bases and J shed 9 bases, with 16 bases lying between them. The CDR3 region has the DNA TGTGCCAGCGCCCTGGGGGACTTTAGCTACACCTTC. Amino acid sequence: CASALGDFSYTF.

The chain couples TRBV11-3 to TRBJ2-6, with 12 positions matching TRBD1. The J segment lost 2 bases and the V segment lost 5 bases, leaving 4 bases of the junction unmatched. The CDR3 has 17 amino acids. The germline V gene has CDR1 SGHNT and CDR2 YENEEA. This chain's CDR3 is CASSTGTGGAGANVLTF. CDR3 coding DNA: TGTGCCAGCAGCACCGGGACAGGGGGCGCTGGGGCCAACGTCCTGACTTTC.

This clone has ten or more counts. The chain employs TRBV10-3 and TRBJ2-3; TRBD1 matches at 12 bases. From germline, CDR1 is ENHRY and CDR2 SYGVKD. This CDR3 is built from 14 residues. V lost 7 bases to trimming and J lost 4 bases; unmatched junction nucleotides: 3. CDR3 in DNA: TGTGCCATCACCGGGACAGGGGGCGCAGATACGCAGTATTTT. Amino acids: CAITGTGGADTQYF.

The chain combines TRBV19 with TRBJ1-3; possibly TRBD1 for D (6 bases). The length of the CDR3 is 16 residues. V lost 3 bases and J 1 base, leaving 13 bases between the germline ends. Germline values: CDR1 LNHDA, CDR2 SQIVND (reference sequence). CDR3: CASSIVKGVSGNTIYF. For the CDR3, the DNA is TGTGCCAGTAGTATTGTCAAGGGGGTGTCTGGAAACACCATATATTTT. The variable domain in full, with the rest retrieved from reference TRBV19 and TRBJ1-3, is DGGITQSPKYLFRKEGQNVTLSCEQNLNHDAMYWYRQDPGQGLRLIYYSQIVNDFQKGDIAEGYSVSREKKESFPLTVTSAQKNPTAFYLCASSIVKGVSGNTIYFGEGSWLTVV.

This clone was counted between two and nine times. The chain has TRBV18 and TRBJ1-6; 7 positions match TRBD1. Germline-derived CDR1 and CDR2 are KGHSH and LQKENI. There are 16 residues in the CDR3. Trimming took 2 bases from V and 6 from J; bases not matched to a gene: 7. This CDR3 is CASSPTEGGGNSPLHF. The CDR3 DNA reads TGTGCCAGCTCACCAACCGAAGGGGGCGGTAATTCACCCCTCCACTTT.

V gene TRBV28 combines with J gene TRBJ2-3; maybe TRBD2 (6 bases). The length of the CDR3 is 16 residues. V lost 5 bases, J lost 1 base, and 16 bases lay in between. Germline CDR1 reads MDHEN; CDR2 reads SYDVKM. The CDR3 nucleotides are TGTGCCAGCAGTCTCAAGACTAGATTGGGCACAGATACGCAGTATTTT. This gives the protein CASSLKTRLGTDTQYF.

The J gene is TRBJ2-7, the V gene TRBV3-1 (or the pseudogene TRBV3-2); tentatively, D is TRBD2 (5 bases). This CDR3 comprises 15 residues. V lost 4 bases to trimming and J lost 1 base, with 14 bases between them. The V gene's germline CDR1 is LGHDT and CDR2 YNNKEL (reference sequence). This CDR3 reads CASSPERRGSYEQYF. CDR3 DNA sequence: TGTGCCAGCAGCCCCGAGAGGCGCGGGTCCTACGAGCAGTACTTC.

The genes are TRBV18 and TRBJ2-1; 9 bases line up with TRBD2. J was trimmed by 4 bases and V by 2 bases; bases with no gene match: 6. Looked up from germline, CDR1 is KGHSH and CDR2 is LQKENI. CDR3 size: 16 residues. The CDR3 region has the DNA TGTGCCAGCTCACCAATGACTAGCGGAGCTTACAATGAGCAGTTCTTC. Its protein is CASSPMTSGAYNEQFF.

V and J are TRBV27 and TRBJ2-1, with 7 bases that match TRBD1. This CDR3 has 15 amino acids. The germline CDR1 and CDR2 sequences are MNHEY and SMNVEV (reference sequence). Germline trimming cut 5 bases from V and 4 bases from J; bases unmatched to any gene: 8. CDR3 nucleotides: TGTGCCAGCAGTCATCGACAGGGTAATTACAATGAGCAGTTCTTC. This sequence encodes CASSHRQGNYNEQFF.

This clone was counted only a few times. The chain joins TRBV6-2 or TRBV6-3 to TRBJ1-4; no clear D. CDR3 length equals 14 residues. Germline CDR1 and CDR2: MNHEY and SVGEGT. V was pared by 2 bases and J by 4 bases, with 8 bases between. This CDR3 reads CASSYTGINEKLFF. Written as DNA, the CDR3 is TGTGCCAGCAGTTACACGGGGATTAATGAAAAACTGTTTTTT.

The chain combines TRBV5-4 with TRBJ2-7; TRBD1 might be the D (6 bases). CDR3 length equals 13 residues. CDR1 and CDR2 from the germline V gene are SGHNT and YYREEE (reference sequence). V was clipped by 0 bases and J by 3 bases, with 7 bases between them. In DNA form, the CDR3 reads TGTGCCAGCAGCTTGGACAGGGTCTACGAGCAGTACTTC. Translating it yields CASSLDRVYEQYF.

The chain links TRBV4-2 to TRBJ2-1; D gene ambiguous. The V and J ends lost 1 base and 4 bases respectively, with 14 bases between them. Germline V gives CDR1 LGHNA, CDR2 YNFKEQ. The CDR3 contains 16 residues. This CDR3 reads CASSQGLSEMYNEQFF. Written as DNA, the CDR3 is TGTGCCAGCAGCCAAGGTCTGAGCGAGATGTACAATGAGCAGTTCTTC.

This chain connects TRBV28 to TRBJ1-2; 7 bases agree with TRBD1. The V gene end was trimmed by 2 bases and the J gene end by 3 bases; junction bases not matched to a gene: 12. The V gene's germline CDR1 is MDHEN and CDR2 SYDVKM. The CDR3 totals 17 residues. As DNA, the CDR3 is TGTGCCAGCAGTTTAAACCCAGGCGGCAGGGGGGACTATGGCTACACCTTC. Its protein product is CASSLNPGGRGDYGYTF.

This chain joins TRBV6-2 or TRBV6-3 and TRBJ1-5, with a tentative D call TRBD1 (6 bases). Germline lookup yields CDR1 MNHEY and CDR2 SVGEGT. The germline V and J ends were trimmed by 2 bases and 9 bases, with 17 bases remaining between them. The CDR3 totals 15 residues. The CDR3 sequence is CASSYTLSGARPQHF. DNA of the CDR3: TGTGCCAGCAGTTACACACTCTCAGGGGCCCGGCCCCAGCATTTT.

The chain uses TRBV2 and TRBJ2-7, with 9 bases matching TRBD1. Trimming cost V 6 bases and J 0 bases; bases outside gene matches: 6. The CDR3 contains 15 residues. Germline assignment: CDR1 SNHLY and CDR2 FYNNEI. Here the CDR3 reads CASRAGTGYSYEQYF. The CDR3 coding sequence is TGTGCCAGCAGAGCCGGGACAGGGTACTCCTACGAGCAGTACTTC.

DNA of the CDR3: TGTGCCAGCAGCTTAGCCTCAGGGGGCTATGGCTACACCTTC. This codes for CASSLASGGYGYTF. The chain couples TRBV7-2 to TRBJ1-2, with 7 bases aligning to TRBD1. Germline V gives CDR1 SGHTA, CDR2 FQGNSA. The CDR3 loop spans 14 amino acids. Trimming at V came to 0 bases and at J to 4 bases, leaving 2 bases not matched to a gene.

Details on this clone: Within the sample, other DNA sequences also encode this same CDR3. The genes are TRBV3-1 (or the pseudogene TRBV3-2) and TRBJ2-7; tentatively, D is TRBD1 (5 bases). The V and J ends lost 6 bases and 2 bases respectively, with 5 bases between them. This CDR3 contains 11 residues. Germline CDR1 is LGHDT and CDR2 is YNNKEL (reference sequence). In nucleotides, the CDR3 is TGTGCCAGCAGAGGGGCCTACGAGCAGTACTTC. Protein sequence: CASRGAYEQYF.

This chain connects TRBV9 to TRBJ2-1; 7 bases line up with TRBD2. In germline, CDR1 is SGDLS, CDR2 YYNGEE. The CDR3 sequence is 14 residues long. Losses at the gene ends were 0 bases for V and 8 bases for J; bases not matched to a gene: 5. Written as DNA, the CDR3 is TGTGCCAGCAGCGTAGAACCAGGGAGGGATGAGCAGTTCTTC. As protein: CASSVEPGRDEQFF.

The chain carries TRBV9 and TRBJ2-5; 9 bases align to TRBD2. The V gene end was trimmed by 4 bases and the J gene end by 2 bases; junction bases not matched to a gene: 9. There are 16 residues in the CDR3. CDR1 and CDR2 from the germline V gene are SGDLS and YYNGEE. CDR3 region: CASSPGVSGGQETQYF. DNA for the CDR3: TGTGCCAGCAGCCCCGGGGTTAGCGGGGGTCAAGAGACCCAGTACTTC.

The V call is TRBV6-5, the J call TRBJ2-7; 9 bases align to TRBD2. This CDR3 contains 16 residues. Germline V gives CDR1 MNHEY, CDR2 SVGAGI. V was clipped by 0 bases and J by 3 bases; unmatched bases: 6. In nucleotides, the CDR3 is TGTGCCAGCAGTTACTCGATGATAGCGGGAGTCTACGAGCAGTACTTC. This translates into CASSYSMIAGVYEQYF.

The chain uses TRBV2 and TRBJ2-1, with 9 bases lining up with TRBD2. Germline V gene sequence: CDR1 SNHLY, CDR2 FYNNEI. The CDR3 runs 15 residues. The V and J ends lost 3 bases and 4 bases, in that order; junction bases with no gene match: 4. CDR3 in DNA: TGTGCCAGCAGTGAGATAACTAGCGGGTACAATGAGCAGTTCTTC. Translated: CASSEITSGYNEQFF.

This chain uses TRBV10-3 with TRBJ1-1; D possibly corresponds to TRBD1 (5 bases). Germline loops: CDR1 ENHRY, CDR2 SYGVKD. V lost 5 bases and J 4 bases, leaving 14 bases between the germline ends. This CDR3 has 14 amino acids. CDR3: CAISREAGSTEAFF. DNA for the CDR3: TGTGCCATCAGTAGGGAGGCAGGGAGCACTGAAGCTTTCTTT.